This T cell receptor beta chain was documented in a study of regulatory T cells in long-lasting Graves disease. Findings and limits, study-wide: Sampling was limited to peripheral blood rather than thyroid tissue. With under 3,500 shared public clonotypes, persistent patients exceeded new patients, who shared 966.

Germline assignment: CDR1 MNHEY and CDR2 SMNVEV (reference sequence). Trimming shortened V by 2 bases and J by 7 bases, and 9 bases separated the two germline ends. CDR3 length: 13 amino acids. Assembly of TCR beta libraries relied on iRepertoire HTBI primers together with Arm-PCR of CDR3 regions. Each CDR3 protein is one row after TCRdb ran MiXCR on the multiplex PCR reads. This sample has 400,000 to 550,000 distinct CDR3 sequences, with about a sixth found just once. Specified time point: newly diagnosed GD, antithyroid drugs for less than 3 months. Researchers made the TCR library from RNA that was extracted from PBMCs. This clonotype was seen many times. No antigen is known for it. Separately, the same data were catalogued under a study of T cells in Graves' hyperthyroidism and ophthalmopathy. That source adds: The HTBI primer set drove a first-round RT-PCR of the TCR CDR3.

This sequence was found in a woman in her thirties with Graves disease. Sequenced here: peripheral blood mononuclear cells (PBMCs), sampled at new diagnosis, from a patient treated with antithyroid drugs. The chain uses TRBV27 and TRBJ2-1; D is unclear. CDR3 loop: CASSLTRSNEQFF. CDR3 nucleotide sequence: TGTGCCAGCAGTTTAACCCGTTCTAATGAGCAGTTCTTC.